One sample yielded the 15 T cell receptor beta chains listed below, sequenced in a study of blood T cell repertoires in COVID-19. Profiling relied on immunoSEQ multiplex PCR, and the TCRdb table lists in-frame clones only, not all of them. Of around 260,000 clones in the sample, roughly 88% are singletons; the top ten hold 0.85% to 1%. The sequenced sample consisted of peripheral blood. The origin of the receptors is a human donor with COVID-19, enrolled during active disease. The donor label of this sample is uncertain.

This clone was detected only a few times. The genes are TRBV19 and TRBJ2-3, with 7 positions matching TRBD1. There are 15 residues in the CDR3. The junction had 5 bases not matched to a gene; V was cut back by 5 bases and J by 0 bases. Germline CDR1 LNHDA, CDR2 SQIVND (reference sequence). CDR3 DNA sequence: TGTGCCAGTAGTGGTACAGGGGAGAGCACAGATACGCAGTATTTT. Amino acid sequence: CASSGTGESTDTQYF.

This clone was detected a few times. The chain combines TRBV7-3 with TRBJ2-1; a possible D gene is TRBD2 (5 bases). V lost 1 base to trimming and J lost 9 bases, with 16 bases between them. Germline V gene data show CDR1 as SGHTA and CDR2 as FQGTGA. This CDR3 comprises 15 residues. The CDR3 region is CASSLRLGEGSEQFF. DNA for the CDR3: TGTGCCAGCAGCTTAAGGCTAGGAGAAGGGAGTGAGCAGTTCTTC.

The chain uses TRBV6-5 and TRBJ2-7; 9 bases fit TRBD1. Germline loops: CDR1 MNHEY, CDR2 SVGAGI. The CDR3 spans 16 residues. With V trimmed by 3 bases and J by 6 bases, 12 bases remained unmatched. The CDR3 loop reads CASSYVRGQGIAEQYF. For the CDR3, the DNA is TGTGCCAGCAGTTATGTTAGGGGACAGGGCATCGCCGAGCAGTACTTC.

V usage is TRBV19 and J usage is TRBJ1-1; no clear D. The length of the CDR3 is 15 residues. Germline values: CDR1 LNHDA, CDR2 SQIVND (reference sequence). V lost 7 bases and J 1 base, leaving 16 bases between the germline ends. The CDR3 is CASTLLSRPNTEAFF. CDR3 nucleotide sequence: TGTGCCAGTACCCTATTAAGCCGCCCGAACACTGAAGCTTTCTTT.

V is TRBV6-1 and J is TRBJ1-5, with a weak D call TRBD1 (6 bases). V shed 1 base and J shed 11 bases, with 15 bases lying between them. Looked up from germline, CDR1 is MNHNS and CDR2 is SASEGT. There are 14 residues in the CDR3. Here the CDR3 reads CASSEDRVHGAQHF. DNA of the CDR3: TGTGCCAGCAGTGAAGACAGGGTCCACGGGGCCCAGCATTTT.

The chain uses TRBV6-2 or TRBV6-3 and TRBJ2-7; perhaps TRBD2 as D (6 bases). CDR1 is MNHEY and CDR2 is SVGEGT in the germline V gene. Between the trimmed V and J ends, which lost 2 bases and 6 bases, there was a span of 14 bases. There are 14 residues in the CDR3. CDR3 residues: CASSYVGPGVEQYF. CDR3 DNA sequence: TGTGCCAGCAGTTACGTTGGGCCGGGGGTCGAGCAGTACTTC.

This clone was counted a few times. Here the CDR3 DNA reads TGCGCCAGCAGCCAAGAATACGGGAGAGCTCTGGACGAGCAGTACTTC. As protein: CASSQEYGRALDEQYF. This chain connects TRBV4-3 to TRBJ2-7, with a tentative D call TRBD2 (6 bases). The length of the CDR3 is 16 residues. V was pared by 0 bases and J by 5 bases, with 17 bases between. The germline CDR1 and CDR2 sequences are LGHNA and YSLEER.

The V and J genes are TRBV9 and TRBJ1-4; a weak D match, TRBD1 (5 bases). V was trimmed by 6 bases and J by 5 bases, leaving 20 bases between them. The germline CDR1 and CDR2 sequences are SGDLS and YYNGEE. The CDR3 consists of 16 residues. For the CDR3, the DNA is TGTGCCAGCACCCCCGACAGAAATCCCTTCAATGAAAAACTGTTTTTT. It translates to CASTPDRNPFNEKLFF.

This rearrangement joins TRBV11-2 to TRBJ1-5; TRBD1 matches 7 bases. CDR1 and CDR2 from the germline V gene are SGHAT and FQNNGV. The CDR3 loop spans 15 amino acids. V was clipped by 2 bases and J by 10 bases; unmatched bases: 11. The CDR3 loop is CASSLWGSGGGPQHF. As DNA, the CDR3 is TGTGCCAGCAGCTTATGGGGCTCGGGAGGGGGCCCCCAGCATTTT.

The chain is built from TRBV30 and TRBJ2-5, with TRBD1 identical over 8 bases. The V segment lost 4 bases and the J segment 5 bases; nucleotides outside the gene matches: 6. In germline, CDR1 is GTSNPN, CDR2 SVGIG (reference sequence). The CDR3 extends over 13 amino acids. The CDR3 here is CAWTETGVETQYF. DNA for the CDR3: TGTGCCTGGACCGAGACAGGGGTGGAGACCCAGTACTTC. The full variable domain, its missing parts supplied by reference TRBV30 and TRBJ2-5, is SQTIHQWPATLVQPVGSPLSLECTVEGTSNPNLYWYRQAAGRGLQLLFYSVGIGQISSEVPQNLSASRPQDRQFILSSKKLLLSDSGFYLCAWTETGVETQYFGPGTRLLVL.

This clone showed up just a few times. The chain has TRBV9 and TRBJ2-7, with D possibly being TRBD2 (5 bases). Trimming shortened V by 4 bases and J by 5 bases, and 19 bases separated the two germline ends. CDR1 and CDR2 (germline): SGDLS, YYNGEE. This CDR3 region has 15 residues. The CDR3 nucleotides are TGTGCCAGCAGCCCGGGGAGCTCGGAATTGAACGAGCAGTACTTC. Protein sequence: CASSPGSSELNEQYF. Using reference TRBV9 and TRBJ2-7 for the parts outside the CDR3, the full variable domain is DSGVTQTPKHLITATGQRVTLRCSPRSGDLSVYWYQQSLDQGLQFLIQYYNGEERAKGNILERFSAQQFPDLHSELNLSSLELGDSALYFCASSPGSSELNEQYFGPGTRLTVT.

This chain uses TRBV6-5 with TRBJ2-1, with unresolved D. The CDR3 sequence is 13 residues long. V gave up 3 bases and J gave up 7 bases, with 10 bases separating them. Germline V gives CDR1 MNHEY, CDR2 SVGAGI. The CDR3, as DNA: TGTGCCAGCAGTTATGAACTATCGAATGAGCAGTTCTTC. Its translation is CASSYELSNEQFF.

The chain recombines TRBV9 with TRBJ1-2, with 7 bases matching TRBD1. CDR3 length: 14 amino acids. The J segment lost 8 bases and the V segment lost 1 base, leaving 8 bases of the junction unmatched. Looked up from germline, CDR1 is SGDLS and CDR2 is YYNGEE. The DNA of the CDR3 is TGTGCCAGCAGCGTAAGACAGGGTGAAGGGGGCTACACCTTC. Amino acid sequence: CASSVRQGEGGYTF. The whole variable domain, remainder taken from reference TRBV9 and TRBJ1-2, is DSGVTQTPKHLITATGQRVTLRCSPRSGDLSVYWYQQSLDQGLQFLIQYYNGEERAKGNILERFSAQQFPDLHSELNLSSLELGDSALYFCASSVRQGEGGYTFGSGTRLTVV.

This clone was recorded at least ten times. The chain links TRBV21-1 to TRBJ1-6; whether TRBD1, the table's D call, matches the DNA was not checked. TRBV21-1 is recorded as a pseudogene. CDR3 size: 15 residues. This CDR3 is CASSKGDRGNSPLHF. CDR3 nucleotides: TGTGCCAGCAGCAAAGGGGACAGGGGTAATTCACCCCTCCACTTT.

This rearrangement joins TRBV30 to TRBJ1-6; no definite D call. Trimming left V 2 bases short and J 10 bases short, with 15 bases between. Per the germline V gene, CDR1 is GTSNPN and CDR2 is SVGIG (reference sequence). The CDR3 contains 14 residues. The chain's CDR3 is CAWSLAALGSPLHF. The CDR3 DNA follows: TGTGCCTGGAGTTTGGCGGCCCTTGGGTCACCCCTCCACTTT. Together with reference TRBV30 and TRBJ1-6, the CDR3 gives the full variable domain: SQTIHQWPATLVQPVGSPLSLECTVEGTSNPNLYWYRQAAGRGLQLLFYSVGIGQISSEVPQNLSASRPQDRQFILSSKKLLLSDSGFYLCAWSLAALGSPLHFGNGTRLTVT.